This record concerns one T cell receptor beta chain sequence. Its antigen is undetermined. This sample was included in a study of graft-versus-host responses after intestinal transplantation. Study background: Recipients underwent multivisceral, liver-intestinal, or isolated intestinal transplants. Each patient got anti-thymocyte globulin induction, then tacrolimus and steroids for around three years. Study-wide findings and caveats: GvH clones were identified in recipient marrow, with some first appearing in ileum or blood.

TCRdb's copy holds only in-frame clones and misses some; the assay was immunoSEQ multiplex PCR. The sample has tens of thousands of clones; more than 90% are singletons. The receptor was derived from a human donor who received an intestinal transplant. The sample in question was unstimulated CD4+ T cells sorted from spleen or lymph node cells, obtained before intestinal transplant.

For the CDR3, the DNA is TGTGCCTGGAGTGGCCCCGGGGGGGAGAACACTGAAGCTTTCTTT. This sequence encodes CAWSGPGGENTEAFF. V and J are TRBV30 and TRBJ1-1, with a possible D match to TRBD1 (5 bases). Trimming removed 1 base at V and 1 base at J, with 13 bases between. The CDR3 has 15 amino acids. The germline gives CDR1 GTSNPN, CDR2 SVGIG (reference sequence).